The 12 T cell receptor beta chains listed next were all sequenced from one sample in a study of blood T cell repertoires in COVID-19. The table came from immunoSEQ multiplex PCR; TCRdb's copy has only in-frame clones and leaves some out. There are about 180,000 clones in the sample; approximately 89% occur only once, and roughly 2.5% lies in the top ten. The sequencing sample was made of peripheral blood. The source of these receptors is a man in his forties with active or convalescent COVID-19.

The CDR3 spells CKGTGLGYNEQFF. The DNA of the CDR3 is TGTAAGGGAACAGGGCTTGGGTACAATGAGCAGTTCTTC. This rearrangement joins TRBV11-2 to TRBJ2-1; TRBD1 might be the D (6 bases). The CDR3 totals 13 residues. Germline lookup yields CDR1 SGHAT and CDR2 FQNNGV.

The V gene is TRBV2, the J gene TRBJ2-7, with D perhaps matching TRBD1 (6 bases). V was clipped by 8 bases and J by 2 bases, with 19 bases between them. In germline, CDR1 is SNHLY, CDR2 FYNNEI. The CDR3 runs 15 residues. CDR3 protein: CASGFQGSAAYEQYF. In DNA form, the CDR3 reads TGTGCCAGCGGGTTCCAGGGGTCGGCGGCCTACGAGCAGTACTTC. Full variable domain (remainder filled in from reference TRBV2 and TRBJ2-7): EPEVTQTPSHQVTQMGQEVILRCVPISNHLYFYWYRQILGQKVEFLVSFYNNEISEKSEIFDDQFSVERPDGSNFTLKIRSTKLEDSAMYFCASGFQGSAAYEQYFGPGTRLTVT.

This sequence joins TRBV6-2 or TRBV6-3 and TRBJ1-1, with 7 bases matching TRBD1. Trimming removed 5 bases from V and 2 bases from J; junction bases left unmatched: 2. CDR1 and CDR2 (germline): MNHEY, SVGEGT. This CDR3 has 13 residues. As DNA, the CDR3 is TGTGCCAGCAGTGACAGGGAAAACACTGAAGCTTTCTTT. Residues: CASSDRENTEAFF.

The rearrangement uses TRBV3-1 (or the pseudogene TRBV3-2) and TRBJ1-1; perhaps TRBD1 as D (6 bases). The ends were cut back, 4 bases at V and 3 bases at J, with 12 bases in the middle. Germline CDR1 reads LGHDT; CDR2 reads YNNKEL (reference sequence). The CDR3 is 14 amino acids. The CDR3 nucleotides read TGTGCCAGCAGCCTAAAGGGGGGGGACACTGAAGCTTTCTTT. It translates to CASSLKGGDTEAFF.

V gene TRBV2 combines with J gene TRBJ1-4; D is perhaps TRBD1 (6 bases). CDR3 length: 14 residues. The germline V gene encodes CDR1 SNHLY and CDR2 FYNNEI. Between the trimmed V and J ends, which lost 6 bases and 0 bases, there was a span of 8 bases. The CDR3 spells CASSYRATNEKLFF. The DNA of the CDR3 is TGTGCCAGCAGCTACAGGGCAACTAATGAAAAACTGTTTTTT. The whole variable domain, remainder taken from reference TRBV2 and TRBJ1-4, is EPEVTQTPSHQVTQMGQEVILRCVPISNHLYFYWYRQILGQKVEFLVSFYNNEISEKSEIFDDQFSVERPDGSNFTLKIRSTKLEDSAMYFCASSYRATNEKLFFGSGTQLSVL.

The CDR3 region has the DNA TGTGCCAGCAGCCCCAGGGACACAGTGGACACTGAAGCTTTCTTT. This encodes CASSPRDTVDTEAFF. The chain uses TRBV5-6 and TRBJ1-1; maybe TRBD1 (6 bases). Germline CDR1 SGHDT, CDR2 YYEEEE. CDR3 length: 15 amino acids. V lost 4 bases, J lost 3 bases, and 16 bases lay in between.

V usage is TRBV3-1 (or the pseudogene TRBV3-2) and J usage is TRBJ2-1, with a possible D match to TRBD2 (7 bases). The CDR3 sequence is 15 residues long. CDR1 is LGHDT and CDR2 is YNNKEL in the germline V gene (reference sequence). V lost 0 bases and J 4 bases, leaving 10 bases between the germline ends. In nucleotides, the CDR3 is TGTGCCAGCAGCCAAGATAGGGGGGGGTACAATGAGCAGTTCTTC. It is translated as CASSQDRGGYNEQFF.

The rearrangement uses TRBV6-1 and TRBJ2-1, with TRBD1 as a possible D gene (5 bases). The V gene lost 3 bases and the J gene lost 6 bases, with 18 bases spanning the gap. The V gene's germline CDR1 is MNHNS and CDR2 SASEGT. The CDR3 consists of 16 residues. The CDR3 region has the DNA TGTGCCAGCAGTGAGCCCTCAGGGAAATCCCTCAATGAGCAGTTCTTC. This gives the protein CASSEPSGKSLNEQFF.

V usage is TRBV9 and J usage is TRBJ2-1; TRBD1 aligns across 11 bases. The CDR3 length is 15 residues. In germline, CDR1 is SGDLS, CDR2 YYNGEE. The V segment lost 3 bases and the J segment 8 bases; nucleotides outside the gene matches: 7. The CDR3 coding sequence is TGTGCCAGCAGCGCGGGGACAGGGGGTGTCGATGAGCAGTTCTTC. Translating gives CASSAGTGGVDEQFF.

The V gene is TRBV4-3, the J gene TRBJ1-6, with D uncertain. This CDR3 contains 15 residues. CDR1 and CDR2 from the germline V gene are LGHNA and YSLEER. The ends were cut back, 0 bases at V and 4 bases at J, with 7 bases in the middle. The CDR3 DNA reads TGCGCCAGCAGCCAAGATTTACAGTATAATTCACCCCTCCACTTT. The encoded protein is CASSQDLQYNSPLHF.

The CDR3 loop reads CASSYELTGAYGYTF. CDR3 in DNA: TGTGCCAGCAGTTATGAGCTTACAGGGGCCTATGGCTACACCTTC. The rearrangement joins TRBV6-5 to TRBJ1-2; 7 positions match TRBD1. The CDR3 length is 15 residues. J lost 4 bases, V lost 3 bases, and 8 bases had no gene match. Germline values: CDR1 MNHEY, CDR2 SVGAGI.

The chain has TRBV19 and TRBJ2-7, with 7 bases aligning to TRBD1. The V and J ends lost 3 bases and 0 bases, in that order; junction bases with no gene match: 2. The length of the CDR3 is 14 residues. In germline, CDR1 is LNHDA, CDR2 SQIVND (reference sequence). Here the CDR3 DNA reads TGTGCCAGTAGTATCGGGACAGACTCCTACGAGCAGTACTTC. Residues: CASSIGTDSYEQYF.